The rows below give T cell receptor beta chains drawn from one sample of a study of Ad26.COV2.S vaccination and SARS-CoV-2 variants. The table came from immunoSEQ multiplex PCR; TCRdb's copy has only in-frame clones and leaves some out. The table has around 320,000 clones, around 87% seen once. The source was peripheral blood, collected in a trial of Ad26.COV2.S vaccine versus placebo. The receptors derive from a person aged 18-65 years who received the Ad26.COV2.S COVID-19 vaccine or a placebo. Each CDR3 is given with its conserved first and last residue. D genes are given only for firm matches. Size tells how often a clone was seen (once, few, many) or the class of an expanded clone, and some rows leave it out.

J	V	size	D	DNA	CDR3
TRBJ2-7	TRBV5-1	few	TRBD2	TGCGCCAGCAGCCTGAGCCCGGGGGGAGGCGAGCAGTACTTC	CASSLSPGGGEQYF
TRBJ2-5	TRBV14	.	TRBD2	TGTGCCAGCAGCCCCAAACCGACTAGCGGGGCAGAGACCCAGTACTTC	CASSPKPTSGAETQYF
TRBJ2-3	TRBV5-1	.	TRBD1	TGCGCCAGCAGCCCCCGGGACAGGGAACCAGATACGCAGTATTTT	CASSPRDREPDTQYF
TRBJ1-1	TRBV5-1	few	.	TGCGCCAGCAGCTTGGATAAGAGGACTGAAGCTTTCTTT	CASSLDKRTEAFF
TRBJ1-2	TRBV5-1	.	TRBD1	TGCGCCAGCAGCTCAGACAGGGGTGGGGGCTACACCTTC	CASSSDRGGGYTF
TRBJ2-3	TRBV2	.	TRBD2	TGTGCCAGCAGTCGGGGGGGGCCAGGGACCAGAGATACGCAGTATTTT	CASSRGGPGTRDTQYF
TRBJ2-1	TRBV19	.	TRBD2	TGTGCCAGTAGTATGGGACTAGCGGGGGAGGTTGAGCAGTTCTTC	CASSMGLAGEVEQFF
TRBJ1-6	TRBV2	.	.	TGTGCCAGCAGTGAAAGACCCAGGATTCCGTCCCTCCACTTT	CASSERPRIPSLHF
TRBJ1-1	TRBV6-5	.	.	TGTGCCAGCAGTCCCCCGACAAGTAACACTGAAGCTTTCTTT	CASSPPTSNTEAFF
TRBJ2-5	TRBV18	.	.	TGTGCCAGCTCAATGGACCCACAAGAGACCCAGTACTTC	CASSMDPQETQYF
TRBJ1-4	TRBV14	.	.	TGTGCCAGCAGCCAGCGGTTTGCAACTAATGAAAAACTGTTTTTT	CASSQRFATNEKLFF
TRBJ1-1	TRBV7-2	.	TRBD1	TGTGCCAGCAGCCCCCGGGACAGGGGGGAGAAAGCTTTCTTT	CASSPRDRGEKAFF
TRBJ2-6	TRBV5-1	.	TRBD2	TGCGCCAGCAGCTTGGGCGGGGGGAACTCTGGGGCCAACGTCCTGACTTTC	CASSLGGGNSGANVLTF
TRBJ1-1	TRBV5-1	.	.	TGCGCCAGCAGCTTGGTGGGGGCCAGGCACACTGAAGCTTTCTTT	CASSLVGARHTEAFF
TRBJ2-3	TRBV5-1	.	.	TGCGCCAGCAGTTACGGGGCTACAGGGAGCACAGATACGCAGTATTTT	CASSYGATGSTDTQYF
TRBJ2-1	TRBV27	many	.	TGTGCCAGCACCTCCCGGGACTCTGCCTACAATGAGCAGTTCTTC	CASTSRDSAYNEQFF
TRBJ2-2	TRBV19	.	.	TGTGCCAGTAGTATCCGGGGGGCGGACGGGGAGCTGTTTTTT	CASSIRGADGELFF
TRBJ2-1	TRBV7-2	few	.	TGTGCCAGCAGTCCCTCGCGAATCAATGAGCAGTTCTTC	CASSPSRINEQFF
TRBJ2-2	TRBV15	.	.	TGTGCCACCAGCTGGGGAACCGGGGAGCTGTTTTTT	CATSWGTGELFF
TRBJ1-6	TRBV3-1/TRBV3-2	.	TRBD1	TGTGCCAGCAGCCGGGACAGGCAGAATTCACCCCTCCACTTT	CASSRDRQNSPLHF